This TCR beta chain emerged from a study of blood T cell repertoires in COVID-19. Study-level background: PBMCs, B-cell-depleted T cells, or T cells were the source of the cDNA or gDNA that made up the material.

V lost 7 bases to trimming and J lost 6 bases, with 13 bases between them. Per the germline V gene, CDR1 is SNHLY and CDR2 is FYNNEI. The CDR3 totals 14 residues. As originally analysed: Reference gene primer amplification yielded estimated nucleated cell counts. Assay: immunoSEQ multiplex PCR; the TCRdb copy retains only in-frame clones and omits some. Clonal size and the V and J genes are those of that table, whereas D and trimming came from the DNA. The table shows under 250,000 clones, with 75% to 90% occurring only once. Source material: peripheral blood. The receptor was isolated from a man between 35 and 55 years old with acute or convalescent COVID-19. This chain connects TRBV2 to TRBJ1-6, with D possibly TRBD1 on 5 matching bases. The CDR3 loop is CASTPDSVNSPLHF. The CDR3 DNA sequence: TGTGCCAGCACACCAGACAGTGTTAATTCACCCCTCCACTTT.